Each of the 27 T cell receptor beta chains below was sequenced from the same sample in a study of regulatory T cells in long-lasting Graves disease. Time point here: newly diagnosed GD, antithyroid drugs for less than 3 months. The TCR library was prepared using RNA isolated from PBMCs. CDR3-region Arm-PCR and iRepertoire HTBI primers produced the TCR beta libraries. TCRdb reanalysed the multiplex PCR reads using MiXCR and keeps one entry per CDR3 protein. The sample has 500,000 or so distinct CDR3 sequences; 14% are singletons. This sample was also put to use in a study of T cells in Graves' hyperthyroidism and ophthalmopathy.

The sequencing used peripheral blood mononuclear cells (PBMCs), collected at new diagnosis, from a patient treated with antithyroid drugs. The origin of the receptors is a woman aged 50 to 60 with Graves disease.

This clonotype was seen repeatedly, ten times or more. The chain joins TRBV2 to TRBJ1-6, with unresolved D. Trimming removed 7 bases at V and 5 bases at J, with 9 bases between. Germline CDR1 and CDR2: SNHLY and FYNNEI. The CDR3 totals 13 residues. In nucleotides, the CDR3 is TGTGCCAGCACCGGGCAGAATAATTCACCCCTCCACTTT. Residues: CASTGQNNSPLHF.

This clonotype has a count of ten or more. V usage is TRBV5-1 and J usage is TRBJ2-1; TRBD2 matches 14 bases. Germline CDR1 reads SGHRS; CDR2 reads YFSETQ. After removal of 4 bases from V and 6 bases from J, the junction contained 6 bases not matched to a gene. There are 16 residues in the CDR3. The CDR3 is CASSGTSGSLSNEQFF. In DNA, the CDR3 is TGCGCCAGCAGCGGGACTAGCGGGAGTCTATCCAATGAGCAGTTCTTC. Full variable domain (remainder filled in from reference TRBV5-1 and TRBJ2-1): KAGVTQTPRYLIKTRGQQVTLSCSPISGHRSVSWYQQTPGQGLQFLFEYFSETQRNKGNFPGRFSGRQFSNSRSEMNVSTLELGDSALYLCASSGTSGSLSNEQFFGPGTRLTVL.

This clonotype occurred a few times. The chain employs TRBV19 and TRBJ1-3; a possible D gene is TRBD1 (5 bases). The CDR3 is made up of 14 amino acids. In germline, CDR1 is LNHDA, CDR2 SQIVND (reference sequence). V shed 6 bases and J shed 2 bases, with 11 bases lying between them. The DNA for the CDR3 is TGTGCCAGTAGAGTGCAGGGAACTGGAAACACCATATATTTT. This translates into CASRVQGTGNTIYF.

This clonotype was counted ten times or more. This CDR3 reads CASSAGQGAEKLFF. CDR3 sequence (DNA): TGTGCCAGCAGCGCGGGACAGGGTGCTGAAAAACTGTTTTTT. The chain combines TRBV9 with TRBJ1-4; 9 nucleotides align to TRBD1. V lost 3 bases, J lost 7 bases, and 4 bases stayed unmatched. Germline lookup yields CDR1 SGDLS and CDR2 YYNGEE. This CDR3 comprises 14 residues. The entire variable domain, with the rest obtained from reference TRBV9 and TRBJ1-4, is as follows: DSGVTQTPKHLITATGQRVTLRCSPRSGDLSVYWYQQSLDQGLQFLIQYYNGEERAKGNILERFSAQQFPDLHSELNLSSLELGDSALYFCASSAGQGAEKLFFGSGTQLSVL.

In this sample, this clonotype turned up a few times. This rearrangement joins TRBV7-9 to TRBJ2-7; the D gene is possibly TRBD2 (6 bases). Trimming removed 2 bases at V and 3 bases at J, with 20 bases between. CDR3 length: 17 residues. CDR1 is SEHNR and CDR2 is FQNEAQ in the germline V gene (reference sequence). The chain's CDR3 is CASSLSLTGALHYEQYF. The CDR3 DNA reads TGTGCCAGCAGCTTATCCCTGACGGGAGCGCTCCACTACGAGCAGTACTTC.

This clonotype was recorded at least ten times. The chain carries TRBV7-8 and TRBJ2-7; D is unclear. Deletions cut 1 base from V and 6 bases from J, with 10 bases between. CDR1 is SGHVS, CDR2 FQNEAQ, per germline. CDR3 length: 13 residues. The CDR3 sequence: CASSLGRVSEQYF. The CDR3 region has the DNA TGTGCCAGCAGCTTAGGGCGAGTGAGCGAGCAGTACTTC.

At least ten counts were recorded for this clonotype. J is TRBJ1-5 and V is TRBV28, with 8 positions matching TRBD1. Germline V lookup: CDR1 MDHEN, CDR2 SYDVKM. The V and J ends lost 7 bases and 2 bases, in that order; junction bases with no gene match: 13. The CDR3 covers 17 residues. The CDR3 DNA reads TGTGCCAGCAACCTTTGGACACTGACAGGGGGCAATCAGCCCCAGCATTTT. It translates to CASNLWTLTGGNQPQHF.

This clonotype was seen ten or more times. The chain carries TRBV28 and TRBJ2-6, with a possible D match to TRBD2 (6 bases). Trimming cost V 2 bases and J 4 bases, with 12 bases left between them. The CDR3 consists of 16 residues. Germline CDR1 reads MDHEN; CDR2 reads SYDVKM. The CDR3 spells CASSLGGAGGANVLTF. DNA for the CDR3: TGTGCCAGCAGTTTAGGAGGGGCGGGAGGGGCCAACGTCCTGACTTTC.

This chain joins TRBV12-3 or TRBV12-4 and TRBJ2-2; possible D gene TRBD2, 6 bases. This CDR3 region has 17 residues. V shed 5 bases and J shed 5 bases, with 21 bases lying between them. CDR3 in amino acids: CASSPPWLADRTGELFF. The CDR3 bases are TGTGCCAGCAGTCCGCCCTGGTTAGCGGATCGTACCGGGGAGCTGTTTTTT.

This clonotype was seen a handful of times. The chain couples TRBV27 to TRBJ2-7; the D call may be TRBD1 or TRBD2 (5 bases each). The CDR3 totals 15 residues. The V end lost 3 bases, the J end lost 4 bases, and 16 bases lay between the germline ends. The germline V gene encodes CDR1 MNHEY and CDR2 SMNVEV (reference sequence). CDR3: CASSFFTGGLYEQYF. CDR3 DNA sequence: TGTGCCAGCAGTTTTTTTACAGGCGGGCTATACGAGCAGTACTTC.

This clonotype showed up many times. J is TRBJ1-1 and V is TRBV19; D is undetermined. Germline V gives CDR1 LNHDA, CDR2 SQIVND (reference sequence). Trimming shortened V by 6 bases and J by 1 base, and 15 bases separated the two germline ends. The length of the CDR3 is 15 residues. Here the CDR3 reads CASRSPARPNTEAFF. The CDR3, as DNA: TGTGCCAGTAGATCCCCGGCCAGGCCGAACACTGAAGCTTTCTTT.

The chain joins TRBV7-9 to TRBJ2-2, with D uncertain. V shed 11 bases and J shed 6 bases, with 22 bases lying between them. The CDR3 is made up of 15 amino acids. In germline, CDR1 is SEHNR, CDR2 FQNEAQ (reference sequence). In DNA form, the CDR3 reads TGTGCCGGCACCGAAAGTGGTGACATGGCCGGGGAGCTGTTTTTT. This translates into CAGTESGDMAGELFF.

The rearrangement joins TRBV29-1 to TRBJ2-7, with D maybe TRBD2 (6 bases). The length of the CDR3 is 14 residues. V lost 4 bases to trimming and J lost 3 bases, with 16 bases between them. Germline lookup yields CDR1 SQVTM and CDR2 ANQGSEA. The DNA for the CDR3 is TGCAGCGTTGCCCTTGGGGGGATAGGCTACGAGCAGTACTTC. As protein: CSVALGGIGYEQYF.

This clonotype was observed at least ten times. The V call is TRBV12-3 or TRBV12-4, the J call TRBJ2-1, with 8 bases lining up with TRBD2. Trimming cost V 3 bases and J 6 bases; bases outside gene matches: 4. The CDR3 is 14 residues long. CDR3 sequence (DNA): TGTGCCAGCAGTTTGCGGACTAGCAGCAATGAGCAGTTCTTC. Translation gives CASSLRTSSNEQFF.

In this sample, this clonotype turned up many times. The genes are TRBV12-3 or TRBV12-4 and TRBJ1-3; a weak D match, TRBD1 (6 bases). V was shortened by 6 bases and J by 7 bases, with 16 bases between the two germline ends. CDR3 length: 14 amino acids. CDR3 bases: TGTGCCAGCAGCATCCCCCCGGGGGGCAACACCATATATTTT. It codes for CASSIPPGGNTIYF.

The CDR3 here is CASSGWGKYGYTF. Here the CDR3 DNA reads TGTGCCAGCAGCGGGTGGGGGAAATATGGCTACACCTTC. The chain employs TRBV5-5 and TRBJ1-2; weak D call: TRBD1 (5 bases). Trimming removed 4 bases from V and 5 bases from J, with 12 bases in between. The CDR3 is made up of 13 amino acids. Germline assignment: CDR1 SGHKS and CDR2 YYEKEE (reference sequence).

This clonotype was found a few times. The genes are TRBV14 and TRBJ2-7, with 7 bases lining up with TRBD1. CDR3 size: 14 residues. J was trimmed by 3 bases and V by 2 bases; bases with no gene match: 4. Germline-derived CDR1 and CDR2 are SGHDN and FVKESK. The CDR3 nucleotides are TGTGCCAGCAGCCAAAGGGGGCCAAGCTACGAGCAGTACTTC. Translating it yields CASSQRGPSYEQYF.

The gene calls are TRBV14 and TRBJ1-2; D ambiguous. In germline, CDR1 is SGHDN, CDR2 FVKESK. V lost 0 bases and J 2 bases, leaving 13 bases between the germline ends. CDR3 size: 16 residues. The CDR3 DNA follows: TGTGCCAGCAGCCAAGATGGCGGGCCGAGAAACTATGGCTACACCTTC. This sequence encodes CASSQDGGPRNYGYTF. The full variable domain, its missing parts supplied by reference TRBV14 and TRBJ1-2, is EAGVTQFPSHSVIEKGQTVTLRCDPISGHDNLYWYRRVMGKEIKFLLHFVKESKQDESGMPNNRFLAERTGGTYSTLKVQPAELEDSGVYFCASSQDGGPRNYGYTFGSGTRLTVV.

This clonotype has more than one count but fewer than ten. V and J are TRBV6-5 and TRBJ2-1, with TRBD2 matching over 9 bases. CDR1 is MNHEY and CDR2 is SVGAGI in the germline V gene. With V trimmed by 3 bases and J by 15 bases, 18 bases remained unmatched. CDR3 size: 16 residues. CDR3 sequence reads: CASSYQAVGAGGFWFF. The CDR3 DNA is TGTGCCAGCAGTTATCAGGCCGTGGGAGCGGGAGGATTTTGGTTCTTC.

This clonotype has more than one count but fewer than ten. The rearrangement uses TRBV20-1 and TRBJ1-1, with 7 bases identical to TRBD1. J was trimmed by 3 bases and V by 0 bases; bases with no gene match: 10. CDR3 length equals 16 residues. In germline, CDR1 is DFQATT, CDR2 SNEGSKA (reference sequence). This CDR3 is CSARERRLGGDTEAFF. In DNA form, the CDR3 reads TGCAGTGCTAGAGAGCGGCGGTTAGGGGGCGACACTGAAGCTTTCTTT.

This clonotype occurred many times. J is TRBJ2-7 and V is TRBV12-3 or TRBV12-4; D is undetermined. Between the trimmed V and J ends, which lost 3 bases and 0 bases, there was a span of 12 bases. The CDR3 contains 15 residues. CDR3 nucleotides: TGTGCCAGCAGTTTTCTTTTTGCCGGCTCCTACGAGCAGTACTTC. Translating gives CASSFLFAGSYEQYF.

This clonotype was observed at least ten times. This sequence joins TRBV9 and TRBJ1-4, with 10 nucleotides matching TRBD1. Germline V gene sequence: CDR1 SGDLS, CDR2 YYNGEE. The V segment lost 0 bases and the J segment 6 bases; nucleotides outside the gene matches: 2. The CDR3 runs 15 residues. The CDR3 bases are TGTGCCAGCAGCGTAGCAGGGACAGGGGATGAAAAACTGTTTTTT. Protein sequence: CASSVAGTGDEKLFF.

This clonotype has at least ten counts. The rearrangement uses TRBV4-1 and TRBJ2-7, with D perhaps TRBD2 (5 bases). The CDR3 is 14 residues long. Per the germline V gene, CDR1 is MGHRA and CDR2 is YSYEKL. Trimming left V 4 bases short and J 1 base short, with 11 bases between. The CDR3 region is CASSPTRGSYEQYF. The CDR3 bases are TGCGCCAGCAGCCCGACAAGAGGGTCCTACGAGCAGTACTTC.

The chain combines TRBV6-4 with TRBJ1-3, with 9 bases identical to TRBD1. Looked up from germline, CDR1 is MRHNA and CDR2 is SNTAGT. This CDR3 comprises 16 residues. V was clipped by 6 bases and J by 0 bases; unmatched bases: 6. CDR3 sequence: CASRGQGAHSGNTIYF. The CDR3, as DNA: TGTGCCAGCAGGGGACAGGGAGCTCACTCTGGAAACACCATATATTTT.

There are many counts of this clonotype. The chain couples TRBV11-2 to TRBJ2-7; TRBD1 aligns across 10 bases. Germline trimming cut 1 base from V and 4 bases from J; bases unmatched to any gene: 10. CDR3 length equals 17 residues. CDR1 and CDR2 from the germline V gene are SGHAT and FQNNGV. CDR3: CASSLVVWGQGRYEQYF. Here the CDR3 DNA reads TGTGCCAGCAGCTTAGTCGTTTGGGGACAGGGGAGGTACGAGCAGTACTTC. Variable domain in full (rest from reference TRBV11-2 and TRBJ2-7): EAGVAQSPRYKIIEKRQSVAFWCNPISGHATLYWYQQILGQGPKLLIQFQNNGVVDDSQLPKDRFSAERLKGVDSTLKIQPAKLEDSAVYLCASSLVVWGQGRYEQYFGPGTRLTVT.

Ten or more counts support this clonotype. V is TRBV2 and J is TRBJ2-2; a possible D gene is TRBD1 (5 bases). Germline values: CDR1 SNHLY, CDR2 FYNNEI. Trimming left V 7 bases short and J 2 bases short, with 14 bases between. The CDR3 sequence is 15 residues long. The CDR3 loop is CASNRQQKNTGELFF. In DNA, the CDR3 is TGTGCCAGCAATCGACAGCAAAAAAACACCGGGGAGCTGTTTTTT.

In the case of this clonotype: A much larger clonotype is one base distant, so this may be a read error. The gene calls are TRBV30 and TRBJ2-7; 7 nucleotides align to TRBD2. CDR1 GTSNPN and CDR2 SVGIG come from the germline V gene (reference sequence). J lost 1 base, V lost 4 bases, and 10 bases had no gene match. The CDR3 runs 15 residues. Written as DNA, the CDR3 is TGTGCCTGGATCAGTGACGGGAGGATATCCTACGAGCAGTACTTC. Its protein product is CAWISDGRISYEQYF.